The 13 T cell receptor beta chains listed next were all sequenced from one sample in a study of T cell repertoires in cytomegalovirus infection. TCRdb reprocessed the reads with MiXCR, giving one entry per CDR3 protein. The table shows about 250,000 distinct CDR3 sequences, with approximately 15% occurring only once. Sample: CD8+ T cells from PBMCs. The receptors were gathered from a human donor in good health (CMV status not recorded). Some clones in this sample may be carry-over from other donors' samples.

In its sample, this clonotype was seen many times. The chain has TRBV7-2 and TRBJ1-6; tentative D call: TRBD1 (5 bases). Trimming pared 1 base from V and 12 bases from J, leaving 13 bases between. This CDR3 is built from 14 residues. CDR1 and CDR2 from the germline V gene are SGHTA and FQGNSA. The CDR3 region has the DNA TGTGCCAGCAGCTTAGGAGGGGTTAACGGACCCCTCCACTTT. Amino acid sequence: CASSLGGVNGPLHF.

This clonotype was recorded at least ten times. CDR3 protein: CASSYDRRRETQYF. CDR3 nucleotide sequence: TGTGCCAGCAGCTACGACAGGAGACGAGAGACCCAGTACTTC. The rearrangement links TRBV6-6 to TRBJ2-5, with D maybe TRBD1 (6 bases). Germline V CDR1 and CDR2: MNHNY, SVGAGI (reference sequence). Trimming cost V 6 bases and J 4 bases, with 15 bases left between them. This CDR3 has 14 amino acids.

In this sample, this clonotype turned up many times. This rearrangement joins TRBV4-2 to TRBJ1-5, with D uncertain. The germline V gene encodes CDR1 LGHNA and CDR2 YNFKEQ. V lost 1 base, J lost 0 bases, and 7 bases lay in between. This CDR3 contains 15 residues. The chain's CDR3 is CASSQGEYSNQPQHF. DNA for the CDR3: TGTGCCAGCAGCCAAGGGGAATATAGCAATCAGCCCCAGCATTTT.

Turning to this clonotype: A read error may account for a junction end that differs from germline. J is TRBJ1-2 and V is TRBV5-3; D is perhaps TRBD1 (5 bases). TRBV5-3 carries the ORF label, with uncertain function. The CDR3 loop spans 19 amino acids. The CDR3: CASSLGAGLSLDSNYGYTF. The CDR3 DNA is TGTGCCAGCAGCTTGGGCGCCGGACTATCTCTCGACAGCAACTATGGCTACACCTTC.

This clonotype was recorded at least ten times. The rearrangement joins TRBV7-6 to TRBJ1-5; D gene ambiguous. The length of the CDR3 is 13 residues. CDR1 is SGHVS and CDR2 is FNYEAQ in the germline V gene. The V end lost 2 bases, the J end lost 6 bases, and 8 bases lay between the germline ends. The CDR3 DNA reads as TGTGCCAGCAGCTTAAGCGCTGGTCAGCCCCAGCATTTT. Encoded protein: CASSLSAGQPQHF. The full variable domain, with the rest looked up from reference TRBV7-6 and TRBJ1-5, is GAGVSQSPRYKVTKRGQDVALRCDPISGHVSLYWYRQALGQGPEFLTYFNYEAQQDKSGLPNDRFSAERPEGSISTLTIQRTEQRDSAMYRCASSLSAGQPQHFGDGTRLSIL.

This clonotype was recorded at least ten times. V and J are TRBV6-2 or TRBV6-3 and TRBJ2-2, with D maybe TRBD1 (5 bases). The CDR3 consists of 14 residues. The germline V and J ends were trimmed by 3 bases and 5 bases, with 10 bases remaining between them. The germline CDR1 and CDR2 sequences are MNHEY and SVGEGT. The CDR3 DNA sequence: TGTGCCAGCAGTTATTACCAGGGAACCGGGGAGCTGTTTTTT. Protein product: CASSYYQGTGELFF.

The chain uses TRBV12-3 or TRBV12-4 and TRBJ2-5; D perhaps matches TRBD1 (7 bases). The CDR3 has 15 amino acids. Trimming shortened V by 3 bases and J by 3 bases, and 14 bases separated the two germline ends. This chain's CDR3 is CASSFGGGGEETQYF. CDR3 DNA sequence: TGTGCCAGCAGTTTTGGAGGAGGGGGCGAAGAGACCCAGTACTTC.

The CDR3 nucleotides read TGTGCCTGCATCGCACGGGACGCGGTTTGGTATGGCTACACCTTC. It yields the protein CACIARDAVWYGYTF. The V call is TRBV28, the J call TRBJ1-2, with a tentative D call TRBD1 (5 bases). The CDR3 consists of 15 residues. V lost 11 bases to trimming and J lost 5 bases, with 24 bases between them. Germline V lookup: CDR1 MDHEN, CDR2 SYDVKM.

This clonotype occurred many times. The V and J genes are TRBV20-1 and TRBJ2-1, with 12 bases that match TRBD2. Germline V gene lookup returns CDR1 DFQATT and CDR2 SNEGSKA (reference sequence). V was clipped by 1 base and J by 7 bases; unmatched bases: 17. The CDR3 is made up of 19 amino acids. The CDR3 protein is CSARVRLAGESTFRNEQFF. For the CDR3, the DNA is TGCAGTGCTAGAGTTCGACTAGCGGGGGAATCAACCTTTCGGAATGAGCAGTTCTTC.

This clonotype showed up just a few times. CDR3 in DNA: TGTGCCAGCAGTTTATACTCAGGTTCCGAGCAGTACTTC. Its protein is CASSLYSGSEQYF. The V and J genes are TRBV28 and TRBJ2-7; unclear D gene. This CDR3 has 13 residues. Germline V gene sequence: CDR1 MDHEN, CDR2 SYDVKM. Trimming took off 1 base at V and 6 bases at J, with 10 bases between the two ends.

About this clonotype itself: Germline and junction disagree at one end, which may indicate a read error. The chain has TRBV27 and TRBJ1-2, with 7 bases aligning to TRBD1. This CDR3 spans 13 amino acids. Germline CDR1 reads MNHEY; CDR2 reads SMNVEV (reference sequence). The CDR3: CTSRRQGRDGYTF. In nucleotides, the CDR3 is TGTACCAGCAGGCGACAGGGTAGGGATGGCTACACCTTC.

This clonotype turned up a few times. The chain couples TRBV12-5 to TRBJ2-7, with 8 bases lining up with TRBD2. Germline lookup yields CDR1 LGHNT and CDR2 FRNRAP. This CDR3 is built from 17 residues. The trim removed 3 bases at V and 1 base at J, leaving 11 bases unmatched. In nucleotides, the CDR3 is TGTGCTAGTGGTTTTCGTGCGTCTAGCGGGCCTTCCTACGAGCAGTACTTC. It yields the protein CASGFRASSGPSYEQYF.

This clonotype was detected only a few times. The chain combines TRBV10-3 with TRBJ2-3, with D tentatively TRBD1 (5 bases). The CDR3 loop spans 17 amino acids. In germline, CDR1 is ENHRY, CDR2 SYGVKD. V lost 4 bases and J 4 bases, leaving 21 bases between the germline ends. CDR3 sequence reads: CAISVSPGPIGADTQYF. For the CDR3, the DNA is TGTGCCATCAGTGTAAGCCCCGGGCCGATAGGGGCAGATACGCAGTATTTT.